Sequencing of this T cell receptor (beta chain) was carried out in a study of T cell responses to AZD1222 COVID-19 vaccine. Broader study findings: White British donors predominated, females outnumbered males, and clonal diversity was possibly underestimated.

This CDR3 region has 13 residues. The V and J ends lost 11 bases and 0 bases, in that order; junction bases with no gene match: 7. Germline lookup yields CDR1 LNHDA and CDR2 SQIVND (reference sequence). For this clone: Its target is unknown.

Libraries were prepared by immunoSEQ multiplex PCR; TCRdb keeps only in-frame clonotypes and omits some of them. The table records more than 110,000 clones, 92% of them present only once. The sequencing used peripheral blood, collected on day 0 of AZD1222 vaccination. The gene calls are TRBV19 and TRBJ2-7, with TRBD1 matching over 7 bases. The sequence came from an adult in good health. CDR3 residues: CASGGQFSYEQYF. For the CDR3, the DNA is TGTGCCTCAGGGGGACAGTTCTCCTACGAGCAGTACTTC.